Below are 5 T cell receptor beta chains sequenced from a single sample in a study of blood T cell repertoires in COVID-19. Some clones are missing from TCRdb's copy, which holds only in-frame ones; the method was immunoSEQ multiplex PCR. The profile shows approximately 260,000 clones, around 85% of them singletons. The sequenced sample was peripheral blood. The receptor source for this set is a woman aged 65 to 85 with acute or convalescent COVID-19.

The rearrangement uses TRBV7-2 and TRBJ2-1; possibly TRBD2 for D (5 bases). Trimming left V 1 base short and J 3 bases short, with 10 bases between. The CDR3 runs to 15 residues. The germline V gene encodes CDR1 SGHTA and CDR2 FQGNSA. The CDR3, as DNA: TGTGCCAGCAGCTTAGGGACCGCGGGCTACAATGAGCAGTTCTTC. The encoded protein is CASSLGTAGYNEQFF.

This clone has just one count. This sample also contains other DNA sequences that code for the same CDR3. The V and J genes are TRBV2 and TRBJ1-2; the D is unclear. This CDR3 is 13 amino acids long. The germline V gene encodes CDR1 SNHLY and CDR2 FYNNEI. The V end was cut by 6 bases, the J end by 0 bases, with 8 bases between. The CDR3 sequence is CASRNRANYGYTF. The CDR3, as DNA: TGTGCCAGCAGAAACAGAGCTAACTATGGCTACACCTTC.

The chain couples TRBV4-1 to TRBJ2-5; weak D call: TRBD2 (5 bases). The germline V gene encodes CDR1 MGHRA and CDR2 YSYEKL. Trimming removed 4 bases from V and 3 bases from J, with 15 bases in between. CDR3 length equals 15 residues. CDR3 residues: CASSRIPGFEETQYF. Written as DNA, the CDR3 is TGCGCCAGCAGCCGGATCCCGGGATTCGAAGAGACCCAGTACTTC.

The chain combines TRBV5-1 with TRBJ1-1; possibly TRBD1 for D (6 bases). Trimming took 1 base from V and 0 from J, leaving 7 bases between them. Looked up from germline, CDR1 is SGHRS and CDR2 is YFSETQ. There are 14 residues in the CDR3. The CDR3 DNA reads TGCGCCAGCAGCTTGCAGGGGATGAACACTGAAGCTTTCTTT. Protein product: CASSLQGMNTEAFF.

The CDR3 bases are TGTGCCAGTTCACACTCTTACGGGACACATGCGAACACCGGGGAGCTGTTTTTT. Translated, it gives CASSHSYGTHANTGELFF. This chain uses TRBV19 with TRBJ2-2, with D maybe TRBD1 (6 bases). The V end lost 8 bases, the J end lost 0 bases, and 22 bases lay between the germline ends. CDR3 length: 18 residues. CDR1 and CDR2 from the germline V gene are LNHDA and SQIVND (reference sequence).